This T cell receptor (beta chain) stems from a study of identical twins. The authors used template switching to add a universal primer site and gave cDNA unique molecular identifiers. TCRdb reanalysed the 5' RACE reads using MiXCR and keeps one entry per CDR3 protein. This sample has around 1.7 million distinct CDR3 sequences, with about 31% found just once. With 0 bases removed from V and 5 bases from J, the gap between germline ends came to 10 bases. CDR3 length: 13 amino acids. The germline gives CDR1 DFQATT, CDR2 SNEGSKA (reference sequence). Everyone who gave samples was a healthy Caucasian. This clonotype was sampled from a newborn girl in good health. Sequencing was performed on cord blood. The J gene is TRBJ1-2, the V gene TRBV20-1; TRBD1 is a possible D gene (6 bases). The CDR3 region has the DNA TGCAGTGCTAGAGAGGTGGGACAATATGGCTACACCTTC. As protein: CSAREVGQYGYTF.